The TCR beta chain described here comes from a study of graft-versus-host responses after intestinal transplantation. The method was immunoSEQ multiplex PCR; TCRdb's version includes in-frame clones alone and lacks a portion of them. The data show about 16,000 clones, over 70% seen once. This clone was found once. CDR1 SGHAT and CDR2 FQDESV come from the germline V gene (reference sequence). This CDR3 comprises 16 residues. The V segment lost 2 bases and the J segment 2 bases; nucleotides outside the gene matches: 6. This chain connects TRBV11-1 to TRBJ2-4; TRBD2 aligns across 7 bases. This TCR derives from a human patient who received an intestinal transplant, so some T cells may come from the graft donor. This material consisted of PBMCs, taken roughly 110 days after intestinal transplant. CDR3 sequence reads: CASSLYAGVTKNIQYF. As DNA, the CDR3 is TGTGCCAGCAGCTTATATGCGGGAGTAACCAAAAACATTCAGTACTTC.